Listed below are T cell receptor beta chains from one sample, sequenced in a study of blood T cell repertoires in COVID-19. Using immunoSEQ multiplex PCR, the repertoire was profiled, and TCRdb retains in-frame clones only, with some absent. The sample has 150,000 to 200,000 clones, approximately 79% seen once. The sequencing input was peripheral blood. Every receptor here comes from a man in his fifties or sixties with active or convalescent COVID-19. CDR3s include the opening cysteine and the closing phenylalanine or tryptophan. Each record gives: V gene, J gene, clone size, D gene, CDR3 protein, CDR3 DNA. A D gene is named only where the DNA matches it firmly. Expanded clones are given a class, and other clones once, few, many or no size at all.

v_gene: TRBV7-2; j_gene: TRBJ2-1; abundance: -; d_gene: TRBD1; CDR3aa: CASSFTGTGVEQFF; CDR3nt: TGTGCCAGCAGCTTTACCGGGACAGGGGTTGAGCAGTTCTTC
v_gene: TRBV27; j_gene: TRBJ1-4; abundance: -; d_gene: TRBD1; CDR3aa: CASSYYSPVAGGDEKLFF; CDR3nt: TGTGCCAGCAGTTATTACTCCCCCGTTGCAGGGGGAGATGAAAAACTGTTTTTT
v_gene: TRBV2; j_gene: TRBJ1-5; abundance: -; d_gene: TRBD1; CDR3aa: CASSPGTGALGNQPQHF; CDR3nt: TGTGCCAGCAGCCCCGGGACAGGCGCCTTAGGCAATCAGCCCCAGCATTTT
v_gene: TRBV6-6; j_gene: TRBJ1-2; abundance: -; d_gene: TRBD1; CDR3aa: CASSYSRRDREGYTF; CDR3nt: TGTGCCAGCAGTTACTCGAGGAGGGACAGGGAAGGCTACACCTTC
v_gene: TRBV9; j_gene: TRBJ2-7; abundance: -; d_gene: TRBD1; CDR3aa: CASSVARDRGPVNEQYF; CDR3nt: TGTGCCAGCAGCGTAGCTAGGGACAGGGGGCCTGTGAACGAGCAGTACTTC
v_gene: TRBV18; j_gene: TRBJ2-1; abundance: -; d_gene: TRBD1; CDR3aa: CASSPGQAEQFF; CDR3nt: TGTGCCAGCTCACCCGGACAGGCTGAGCAGTTCTTC
v_gene: TRBV28; j_gene: TRBJ2-5; abundance: -; d_gene: TRBD2; CDR3aa: CASSKRVSSGRKTQYF; CDR3nt: TGTGCCAGCAGTAAACGGGTATCTAGCGGGAGAAAGACCCAGTACTTC
v_gene: TRBV28; j_gene: TRBJ2-4; abundance: -; d_gene: -; CDR3aa: CASSLTGLAKNIQYF; CDR3nt: TGTGCCAGCAGCCTGACAGGTCTAGCCAAAAACATTCAGTACTTC
v_gene: TRBV3-1/TRBV3-2; j_gene: TRBJ1-4; abundance: -; d_gene: -; CDR3aa: CASSLLRAASEKLFF; CDR3nt: TGTGCCAGCAGCCTCCTCAGGGCGGCAAGTGAAAAACTGTTTTTT
v_gene: TRBV5-1; j_gene: TRBJ2-3; abundance: -; d_gene: -; CDR3aa: CASSRRSPSTDTQYF; CDR3nt: TGCGCCAGCAGCCGCAGATCGCCTAGCACAGATACGCAGTATTTT
v_gene: TRBV27; j_gene: TRBJ2-7; abundance: -; d_gene: -; CDR3aa: CASSIAGNYEQYF; CDR3nt: TGTGCCAGCAGCATAGCAGGGAATTACGAGCAGTACTTC
v_gene: TRBV29-1; j_gene: TRBJ2-7; abundance: -; d_gene: TRBD2; CDR3aa: CSVEAAGESYEQYF; CDR3nt: TGCAGCGTTGAAGCTGCGGGGGAGTCCTACGAGCAGTACTTC
v_gene: TRBV5-5; j_gene: TRBJ2-5; abundance: -; d_gene: -; CDR3aa: CASSFGGQETQYF; CDR3nt: TGTGCCAGCAGCTTCGGCGGCCAAGAGACCCAGTACTTC
v_gene: TRBV5-6; j_gene: TRBJ2-5; abundance: -; d_gene: -; CDR3aa: CASRREETQYF; CDR3nt: TGTGCCAGCAGAAGAGAGGAGACCCAGTACTTC
v_gene: TRBV28; j_gene: TRBJ2-7; abundance: -; d_gene: TRBD1; CDR3aa: CASYLGGTGGAYEQYF; CDR3nt: TGTGCCAGCTACCTTGGCGGGACAGGGGGCGCATACGAGCAGTACTTC
v_gene: TRBV3-1/TRBV3-2; j_gene: TRBJ2-3; abundance: -; d_gene: TRBD2; CDR3aa: CASSQGGRAVTDTQYF; CDR3nt: TGTGCCAGCAGCCAAGGCGGGAGGGCCGTCACAGATACGCAGTATTTT
v_gene: TRBV25-1; j_gene: TRBJ2-5; abundance: -; d_gene: TRBD2; CDR3aa: CASSKSGGETQYF; CDR3nt: TGTGCCAGCAGTAAAAGCGGGGGGGAGACCCAGTACTTC
v_gene: TRBV6-6; j_gene: TRBJ2-2; abundance: -; d_gene: TRBD2; CDR3aa: CASSPRAGAFTGELFF; CDR3nt: TGTGCCAGCAGCCCCAGAGCGGGAGCGTTCACCGGGGAGCTGTTTTTT
v_gene: TRBV4-2; j_gene: TRBJ1-4; abundance: -; d_gene: TRBD1; CDR3aa: CASSHSPGQGAEKLFF; CDR3nt: TGTGCCAGCAGCCACAGTCCGGGACAGGGTGCTGAAAAACTGTTTTTT
v_gene: TRBV20-1; j_gene: TRBJ2-3; abundance: -; d_gene: TRBD2; CDR3aa: CSASVSGSEADTQYF; CDR3nt: TGCAGTGCTAGTGTTAGCGGGAGTGAAGCAGATACGCAGTATTTT
v_gene: TRBV28; j_gene: TRBJ1-5; abundance: -; d_gene: TRBD1; CDR3aa: CASQGRGFYSNQPQHF; CDR3nt: TGTGCCAGTCAAGGCAGGGGGTTTTATAGCAATCAGCCCCAGCATTTT
v_gene: TRBV30; j_gene: TRBJ2-7; abundance: few; d_gene: -; CDR3aa: CAWSDRTAYYEQYF; CDR3nt: TGTGCCTGGAGCGATCGGACAGCCTACTACGAGCAGTACTTC
v_gene: TRBV28; j_gene: TRBJ1-2; abundance: -; d_gene: -; CDR3aa: CAINIRGQQYGYTF; CDR3nt: TGTGCCATAAATATCAGGGGTCAGCAGTATGGCTACACCTTC
v_gene: TRBV19; j_gene: TRBJ1-5; abundance: few; d_gene: -; CDR3aa: CASSIGYGQGGQPQHF; CDR3nt: TGTGCCAGTAGTATTGGATACGGCCAGGGCGGACAGCCCCAGCATTTT